This entry features one T cell receptor beta chain sequence. The method was immunoSEQ multiplex PCR; TCRdb's version includes in-frame clones alone and lacks a portion of them. The sample gives some 300,000 clones, roughly 91% of which show up once; almost 9.5% is in the top ten. The data originate from a study of blood T cell repertoires in COVID-19. Study as a whole: COVID-19 samples collected from the United States, Italy and Spain covered acute and convalescent phases. Sample material is recorded as cDNA or gDNA derived from T cells, B-cell-depleted T cells, or PBMCs.

The CDR3 is made up of 19 amino acids. Germline assignment: CDR1 SGHAT and CDR2 FQNNGV. The V and J ends lost 0 bases and 4 bases, in that order; junction bases with no gene match: 12. Cohort 3 donors were reported recovered after two negative PCRs, clearance, or symptom resolution. This TCR was recovered from a woman younger than 45 who had recovered from COVID-19. Sequenced: PBMCs or T cells enriched from blood (not recorded which). The chain uses TRBV11-2 and TRBJ2-1; 10 bases line up with TRBD2. As DNA, the CDR3 is TGTGCCAGCAGCTTAGAGGTCCTAGCGGGAGTTGGAGGGTACAATGAGCAGTTCTTC. The encoded protein is CASSLEVLAGVGGYNEQFF.